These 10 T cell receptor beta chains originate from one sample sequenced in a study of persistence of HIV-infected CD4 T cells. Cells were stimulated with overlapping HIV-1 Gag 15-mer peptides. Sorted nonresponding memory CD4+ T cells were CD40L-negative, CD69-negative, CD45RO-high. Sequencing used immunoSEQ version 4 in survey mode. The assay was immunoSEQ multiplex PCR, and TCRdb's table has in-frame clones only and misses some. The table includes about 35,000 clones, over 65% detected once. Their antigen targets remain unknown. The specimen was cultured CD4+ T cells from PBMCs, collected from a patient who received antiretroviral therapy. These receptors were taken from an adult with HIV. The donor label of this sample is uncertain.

CDR3 residues: CASSQDLGAQETQYF. DNA for the CDR3: TGTGCCAGCAGCCAAGACCTGGGGGCTCAAGAGACCCAGTACTTC. The J gene is TRBJ2-5, the V gene TRBV3-1 (or the pseudogene TRBV3-2); tentative D call: TRBD1 (6 bases). Trimming removed 0 bases at V and 2 bases at J, with 10 bases between. The germline V gene encodes CDR1 LGHDT and CDR2 YNNKEL (reference sequence). The CDR3 runs 15 residues.

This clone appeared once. Here the CDR3 reads CASSQRQGGTEAFF. For the CDR3, the DNA is TGTGCCAGCAGCCAACGACAGGGAGGAACTGAAGCTTTCTTT. V is TRBV6-5 and J is TRBJ1-1; 7 nucleotides align to TRBD1. CDR3 size: 14 residues. V lost 6 bases and J lost 5; bases outside the gene matches: 9. CDR1 and CDR2 (germline): MNHEY, SVGAGI.

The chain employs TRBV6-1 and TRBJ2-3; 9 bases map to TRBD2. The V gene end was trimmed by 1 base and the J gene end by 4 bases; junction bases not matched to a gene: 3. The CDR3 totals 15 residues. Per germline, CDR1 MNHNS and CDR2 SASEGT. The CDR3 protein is CASSEGGLAADTQYF. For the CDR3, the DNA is TGTGCCAGCAGTGAAGGGGGACTAGCAGCAGATACGCAGTATTTT.

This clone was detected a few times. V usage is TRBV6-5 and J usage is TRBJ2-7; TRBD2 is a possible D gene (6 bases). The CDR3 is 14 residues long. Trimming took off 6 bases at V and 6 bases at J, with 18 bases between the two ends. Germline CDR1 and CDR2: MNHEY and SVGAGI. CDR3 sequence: CASRGRDPGGEQYF. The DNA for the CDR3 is TGTGCCAGCAGAGGCCGGGACCCCGGGGGCGAGCAGTACTTC.

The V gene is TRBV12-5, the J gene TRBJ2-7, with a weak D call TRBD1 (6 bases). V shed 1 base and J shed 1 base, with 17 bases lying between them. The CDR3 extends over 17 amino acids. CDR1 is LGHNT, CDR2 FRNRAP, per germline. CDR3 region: CASGLDSLGGVSYEQYF. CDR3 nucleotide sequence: TGTGCTAGTGGTTTGGACTCCCTAGGGGGAGTATCCTACGAGCAGTACTTC.

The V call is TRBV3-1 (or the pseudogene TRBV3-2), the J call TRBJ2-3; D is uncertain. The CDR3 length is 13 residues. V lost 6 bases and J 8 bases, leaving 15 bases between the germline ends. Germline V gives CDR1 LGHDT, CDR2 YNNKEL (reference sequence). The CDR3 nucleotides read TGTGCCAGCAGTTCCAGCACGGTGGGTACGCAGTATTTT. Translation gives CASSSSTVGTQYF.

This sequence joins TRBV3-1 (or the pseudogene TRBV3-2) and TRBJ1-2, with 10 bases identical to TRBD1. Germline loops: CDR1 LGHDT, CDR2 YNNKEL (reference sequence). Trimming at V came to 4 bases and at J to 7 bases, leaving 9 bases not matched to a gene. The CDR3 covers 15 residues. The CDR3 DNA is TGTGCCAGCAGCCTCATCGCGACAGGGGGCCGTGGCTACACCTTC. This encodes CASSLIATGGRGYTF.

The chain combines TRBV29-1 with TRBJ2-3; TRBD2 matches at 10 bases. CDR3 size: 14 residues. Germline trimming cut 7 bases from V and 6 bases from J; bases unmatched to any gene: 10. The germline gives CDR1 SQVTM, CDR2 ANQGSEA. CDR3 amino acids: CSAQSGGAGDTQYF. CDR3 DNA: TGCAGCGCCCAGAGCGGGGGGGCCGGGGATACGCAGTATTTT.

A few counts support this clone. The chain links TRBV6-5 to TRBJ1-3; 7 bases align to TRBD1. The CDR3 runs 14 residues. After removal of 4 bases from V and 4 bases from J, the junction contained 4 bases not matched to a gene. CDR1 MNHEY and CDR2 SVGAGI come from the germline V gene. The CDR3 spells CASSSTGVGNTIYF. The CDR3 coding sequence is TGTGCCAGCAGTTCTACAGGGGTCGGAAACACCATATATTTT.

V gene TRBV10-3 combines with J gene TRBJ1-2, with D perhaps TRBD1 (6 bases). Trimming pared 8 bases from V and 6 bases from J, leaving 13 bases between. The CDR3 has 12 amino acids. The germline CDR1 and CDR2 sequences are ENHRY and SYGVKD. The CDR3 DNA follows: TGTGCCATCTCCAGGGGCAGCGATGGCTACACCTTC. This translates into CAISRGSDGYTF.